One and the same sample provided the 7 T cell receptor beta chains below, sequenced in a study of radiotherapy plus CTLA-4 blockade in lung cancer listed by TCRdb under 2018. Libraries were built with the immunoSEQ multiplex PCR assay. TCRdb holds this immuneACCESS table with in-frame rearrangements only. Some clones are missing; in checked studies, unresolved V genes explain under half, and the rest has no known cause. The sample records roughly 48,000 clones, 76% of which are singletons. Around 7.7% of the sample goes to the ten largest clones. This specimen consisted of peripheral blood, obtained from a patient treated with radiotherapy plus ipilimumab. These receptor sequences come from a human donor with non-small cell lung cancer who had stable disease on radiotherapy plus ipilimumab.

The chain recombines TRBV19 with TRBJ2-1, with 8 positions matching TRBD2. The ends lost 2 bases at V and 6 bases at J; junction bases unmatched: 9. The CDR3 has 16 amino acids. Germline CDR1 is LNHDA and CDR2 is SQIVND (reference sequence). This chain's CDR3 is CASSILRGAHFNEQFF. CDR3 bases: TGTGCCAGTAGTATACTGCGGGGGGCCCACTTCAATGAGCAGTTCTTC.

The chain employs TRBV10-2 and TRBJ1-1, with D possibly being TRBD1 (5 bases). The V and J ends lost 7 bases and 0 bases respectively, with 9 bases between them. Germline CDR1 and CDR2: WSHSY and SAAADI. The CDR3 is 13 residues long. The CDR3 loop reads CASTREMNTEAFF. CDR3 DNA sequence: TGCGCCAGCACCAGGGAGATGAACACTGAAGCTTTCTTT.

This chain uses TRBV5-1 with TRBJ1-5; TRBD1 matches at 7 bases. The CDR3 spans 15 residues. Unmatched junction bases numbered 4, after V lost 1 base and J lost 3 bases. CDR1 is SGHRS and CDR2 is YFSETQ in the germline V gene. This chain's CDR3 is CASSLTGEANQPQHF. DNA for the CDR3: TGCGCCAGCAGCTTGACAGGGGAGGCCAATCAGCCCCAGCATTTT.

The chain combines TRBV9 with TRBJ2-7, with D possibly matching TRBD1 (6 bases). CDR1 and CDR2 (germline): SGDLS, YYNGEE. V shed 3 bases and J shed 2 bases, with 12 bases lying between them. This CDR3 contains 14 residues. In DNA, the CDR3 is TGTGCCAGCAGCGCCCGGGACATAGCCTACGAGCAGTACTTC. The encoded protein is CASSARDIAYEQYF.

The sample holds a few counts of this clone. The V gene is TRBV11-2, the J gene TRBJ1-3, with D possibly matching TRBD1 (5 bases). Trimming removed 0 bases at V and 2 bases at J, with 14 bases between. The germline V gene encodes CDR1 SGHAT and CDR2 FQNNGV. The CDR3 sequence is 17 residues long. The CDR3 DNA reads as TGTGCCAGCAGCTTAGATCGGGCCCTGGGGCCTGGAAACACCATATATTTT. This codes for CASSLDRALGPGNTIYF.

V is TRBV5-1 and J is TRBJ1-1; 10 bases are a match to TRBD1. Germline V gene lookup returns CDR1 SGHRS and CDR2 YFSETQ. V dropped 5 bases and J dropped 3; count of bases not matched to a gene: 7. The CDR3 is 15 amino acids. The CDR3 nucleotides are TGCGCCAGCAGTCATACCGGGACAGGGGACACTGAAGCTTTCTTT. Amino acids: CASSHTGTGDTEAFF.

The chain uses TRBV5-1 and TRBJ2-1; TRBD1 matches 9 bases. After removal of 4 bases from V and 8 bases from J, the junction contained 10 bases not matched to a gene. Germline lookup yields CDR1 SGHRS and CDR2 YFSETQ. The CDR3 loop spans 15 amino acids. The CDR3 DNA sequence: TGCGCCAGCAGCCAACAGACGGGACAGGGAGATGAGCAGTTCTTC. It codes for CASSQQTGQGDEQFF. Complete variable domain (other parts from reference TRBV5-1 and TRBJ2-1): KAGVTQTPRYLIKTRGQQVTLSCSPISGHRSVSWYQQTPGQGLQFLFEYFSETQRNKGNFPGRFSGRQFSNSRSEMNVSTLELGDSALYLCASSQQTGQGDEQFFGPGTRLTVL.